This T cell receptor (beta chain) was sequenced during a study of blood T cell repertoires in COVID-19. The overall study: There were acute and convalescent COVID-19 samples, and they came from the United States, Italy and Spain. PBMCs, B-cell-depleted T cells, or T cells provided the cDNA or gDNA that made up the material.

The V gene lost 5 bases and the J gene lost 4 bases, with 9 bases spanning the gap. Germline loops: CDR1 SGHRS, CDR2 YFSETQ. The CDR3 is made up of 13 amino acids. Per the study methods: Amplification of reference gene primers provided the estimated nucleated cell counts. Clones were sequenced by immunoSEQ multiplex PCR, and TCRdb holds only the in-frame ones, with some missing. The V and J calls and clone size were taken over from that table, and D and trimming were inferred from the DNA. The profile shows roughly 250,000 clones, 84% of them singletons. The chain links TRBV5-1 to TRBJ1-4, with unresolved D. Sample: peripheral blood. This receptor was taken from a woman aged 40 to 49 who had recovered from COVID-19. CDR3 nucleotides: TGCGCCAGCAGGGGCCTTTTTAATGAAAAACTGTTTTTT. This gives the protein CASRGLFNEKLFF. The full variable domain, completed using reference TRBV5-1 and TRBJ1-4, is KAGVTQTPRYLIKTRGQQVTLSCSPISGHRSVSWYQQTPGQGLQFLFEYFSETQRNKGNFPGRFSGRQFSNSRSEMNVSTLELGDSALYLCASRGLFNEKLFFGSGTQLSVL.